The 5 T cell receptor beta chains below all came from one sample that was sequenced in a study of blood T cell repertoires in COVID-19. The protocol was immunoSEQ multiplex PCR, while the TCRdb copy is restricted to in-frame clones and leaves out a portion. The repertoire consists of tens of thousands of clones, with around 84% occurring once and the leading ten covering 12%. Source material: peripheral blood. These receptors came from a human donor in a cohort sampled during active COVID-19.

The chain recombines TRBV3-1 (or the pseudogene TRBV3-2) with TRBJ2-7, with 7 positions matching TRBD1. With 4 bases clipped from V and 3 bases from J, the junction kept 9 bases outside the gene matches. CDR1 is LGHDT, CDR2 YNNKEL, per germline (reference sequence). The CDR3 has 15 amino acids. CDR3: CASSPYRSGGYEQYF. In nucleotides, the CDR3 is TGTGCCAGCAGCCCTTATCGGTCAGGGGGCTACGAGCAGTACTTC.

V usage is TRBV11-2 and J usage is TRBJ2-7; 7 bases agree with TRBD2. Per germline, CDR1 SGHAT and CDR2 FQNNGV. CDR3 length: 17 residues. V trimming: 2 bases; J trimming: 0 bases; junction bases outside the gene matches: 10. Here the CDR3 DNA reads TGTGCCAGCAGCTTAAATCGGGGGAGGGGACCCTCCTACGAGCAGTACTTC. Protein sequence: CASSLNRGRGPSYEQYF. Drawing the rest from reference TRBV11-2 and TRBJ2-7, the complete variable domain is EAGVAQSPRYKIIEKRQSVAFWCNPISGHATLYWYQQILGQGPKLLIQFQNNGVVDDSQLPKDRFSAERLKGVDSTLKIQPAKLEDSAVYLCASSLNRGRGPSYEQYFGPGTRLTVT.

This clone came up a few times. This chain connects TRBV30 to TRBJ2-2, with D perhaps matching TRBD2 (5 bases). Germline loops: CDR1 GTSNPN, CDR2 SVGIG (reference sequence). This CDR3 region has 11 residues. The chain's CDR3 is CAMEDTGELFF. The DNA of the CDR3 is TGTGCGATGGAGGACACCGGGGAGCTGTTTTTT.

The chain links TRBV30 to TRBJ2-7, with 7 positions matching TRBD1. Germline trimming cut 4 bases from V and 6 bases from J; bases unmatched to any gene: 18. The CDR3 covers 16 residues. From germline, CDR1 is GTSNPN and CDR2 SVGIG (reference sequence). In DNA form, the CDR3 reads TGTGCCTGGACCCCCGCCCCGGGACAGAGTTCTTTCGAGCAGTACTTC. Translation: CAWTPAPGQSSFEQYF.

The rearrangement links TRBV9 to TRBJ1-1; a weak D match, TRBD1 (5 bases). Trimming took 3 bases from V and 1 from J, leaving 7 bases between them. In germline, CDR1 is SGDLS, CDR2 YYNGEE. The CDR3 covers 13 residues. CDR3 DNA sequence: TGTGCCAGCAGCGGTCAGGGGAACACTGAAGCTTTCTTT. Its translation: CASSGQGNTEAFF.